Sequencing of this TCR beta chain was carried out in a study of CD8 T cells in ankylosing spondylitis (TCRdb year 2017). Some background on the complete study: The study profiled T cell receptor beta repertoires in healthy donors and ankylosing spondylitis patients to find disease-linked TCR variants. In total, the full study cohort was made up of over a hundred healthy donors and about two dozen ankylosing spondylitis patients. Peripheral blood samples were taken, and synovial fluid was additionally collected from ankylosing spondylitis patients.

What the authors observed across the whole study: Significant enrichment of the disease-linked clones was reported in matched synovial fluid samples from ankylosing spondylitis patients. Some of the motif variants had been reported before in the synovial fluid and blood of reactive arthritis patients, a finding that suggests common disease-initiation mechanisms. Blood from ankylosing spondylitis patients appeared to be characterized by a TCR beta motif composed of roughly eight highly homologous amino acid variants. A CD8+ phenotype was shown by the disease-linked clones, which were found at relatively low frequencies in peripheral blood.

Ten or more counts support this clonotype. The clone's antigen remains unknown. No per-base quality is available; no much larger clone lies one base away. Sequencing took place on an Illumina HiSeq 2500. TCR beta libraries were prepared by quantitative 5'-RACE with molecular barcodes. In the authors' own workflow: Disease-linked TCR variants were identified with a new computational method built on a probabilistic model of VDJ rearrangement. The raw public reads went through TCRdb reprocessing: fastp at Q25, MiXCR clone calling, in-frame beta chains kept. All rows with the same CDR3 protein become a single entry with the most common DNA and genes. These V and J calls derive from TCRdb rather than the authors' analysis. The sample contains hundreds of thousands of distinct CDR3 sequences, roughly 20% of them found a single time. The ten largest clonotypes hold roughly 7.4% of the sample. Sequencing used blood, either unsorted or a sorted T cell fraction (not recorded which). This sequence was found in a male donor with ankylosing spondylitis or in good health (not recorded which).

The CDR3 protein: CASSGTGVKASPLHF. Here is the DNA: TGTGCCAGCAGTGGAACAGGGGTCAAGGCTTCACCCCTCCACTTT. The chain uses TRBV25-1 and TRBJ1-6; 7 bases in the junction line up with TRBD1. Reading from cysteine to phenylalanine, the CDR3 counts 15 amino acids. The only DNA kept is the CDR3, 45 bases in frame from the first base. CDR1 MGHDK and CDR2 SYGVNS are derived from the germline V gene. V is pruned by 4 bases and J by 9 bases, leaving 9 bases of the junction without a gene match.